This T cell receptor beta chain was sequenced during a study of HIV-infected patients and healthy controls. TCRdb redid the calling of the 5' RACE reads with MiXCR, one entry per CDR3 protein. Seen here are tens of thousands of distinct CDR3 sequences, about 16% observed once, and the top ten hold approximately 5%. Germline loops: CDR1 LNHDA, CDR2 SQIVND (reference sequence). The V segment lost 7 bases and the J segment 3 bases; nucleotides outside the gene matches: 10. The CDR3 totals 16 residues. This receptor was identified in a human donor in good health. The chain joins TRBV19 to TRBJ1-3; 9 positions match TRBD1. Sequencing input: CD4+ T cells from blood. CDR3: CASKGTGRTFGNTIYF. Here the CDR3 DNA reads TGTGCCAGTAAAGGGACAGGGCGAACTTTTGGAAACACCATATATTTT. Full variable domain (missing parts from reference TRBV19 and TRBJ1-3): DGGITQSPKYLFRKEGQNVTLSCEQNLNHDAMYWYRQDPGQGLRLIYYSQIVNDFQKGDIAEGYSVSREKKESFPLTVTSAQKNPTAFYLCASKGTGRTFGNTIYFGEGSWLTVV.